The clone carrying this T cell receptor beta chain was observed a handful of times. Unique molecular identifiers were attached to individual cDNA molecules. TCRdb analysed the 5' RACE reads with MiXCR anew, one entry per CDR3 protein. The sample holds 48,000 or so distinct CDR3 sequences, around 6.5% seen once. Germline V gives CDR1 LGHNA, CDR2 YNFKEQ. The CDR3 runs 17 residues. V lost 4 bases, J lost 0 bases, and 17 bases lay in between. These data are taken from a study of early T cells in non-severe SARS-CoV-2 infection. Study as a whole: Alpha and beta chains were unpaired, from unsorted whole-blood bulk RNA.

The clonotype comes from an adult who was a healthcare worker with PCR-confirmed SARS-CoV-2 infection or an uninfected control (not recorded which). Sequencing used whole blood, obtained at baseline. The V and J genes are TRBV4-2 and TRBJ2-3, with D tentatively TRBD1 or TRBD2 (5 bases each). CDR3 amino acids: CASSRIPGPRSTDTQYF. The CDR3 coding sequence is TGTGCCAGCAGCCGTATCCCGGGGCCCCGTAGCACAGATACGCAGTATTTT.